The clone carrying this TCR beta chain was recorded only once. The antigen is unknown. This record comes from a study of multiple sclerosis patients with progressive multifocal leukoencephalopathy. Study-wide results and limits: Most PML patients had lower entropy, suggesting less diverse TRB repertoires. It is unclear whether the findings reflect JC virus infection or general immunocompromise.

Regarding time point: time of PML onset. PML in natalizumab-treated patients developed after between about 15 and 60 months of natalizumab therapy. The germline V gene has CDR1 SGHTA and CDR2 FQGNSA. This CDR3 has 15 amino acids. Synthetic inline TR CDR3 controls covering all V-J pairings were spiked into each PCR. TCRdb's table, derived via immunoSEQ multiplex PCR, lists solely in-frame clones and lacks some. The profile shows 25,000 to 35,000 clones, about 90% of them singletons. The V gene is TRBV7-2, the J gene TRBJ2-5; the D gene is possibly TRBD1 (5 bases). The DNA end favors TRBJ2-7, so the J call may be wrong. This clonotype was obtained from a human donor with progressive multifocal leukoencephalopathy. This specimen was PBMCs, taken from a patient treated with natalizumab. The chain's CDR3 is CASSLASTGSYEQYF. Here the CDR3 DNA reads TGTGCCAGCAGCTTAGCGTCTACAGGCTCCTACGAGCAGTACTTC.